The clone carrying this T cell receptor beta chain has just one count. The junction had 6 bases not matched to a gene; V was cut back by 4 bases and J by 7 bases. Looked up from germline, CDR1 is SEHNR and CDR2 is FQNEAQ (reference sequence). This CDR3 has 15 amino acids. Repertoires were generated with immunoSEQ multiplex PCR, while TCRdb's copy carries only in-frame clones and drops some. Counted here are 40,000 to 55,000 clones, about 79% occurring once; the ten biggest clones make up over 0.55%. The data were obtained in a study of memory CD4+ T cells and cytomegalovirus serostatus. Study in general: Healthy Belgian adult donors included roughly nine CMV-positive and more than 20 CMV-negative people.

Single viable CD3+CD4+CD8-CD45RO+ cells were sorted as the memory CD4+ T cells. CMV serostatus came from serum IgG against pp150, pp28, p38, p52. V usage is TRBV7-9 and J usage is TRBJ1-6; 8 nucleotides agree with TRBD1. This clonotype was obtained from an adult in good health and CMV-seronegative. Sequenced input: memory CD4+ T cells from blood. The CDR3 loop reads CASSSSGQANSPLHF. The CDR3 DNA reads as TGTGCCAGCAGCTCCTCGGGACAGGCAAATTCACCCCTCCACTTT. The full variable domain, rest sourced from reference TRBV7-9 and TRBJ1-6, is DTGVSQNPRHKITKRGQNVTFRCDPISEHNRLYWYRQTLGQGPEFLTYFQNEAQLEKSRLLSDRFSAERPKGSFSTLEIQRTEQGDSAMYLCASSSSGQANSPLHFGNGTRLTVT.